The present T cell receptor (beta chain) was sequenced within a study of T cells in Graves' hyperthyroidism and ophthalmopathy. Diagnostic decisions used clinical symptoms, serum thyroxine and TRAb, thyroid ultrasound and orbital computed tomography. This clonotype occurred many times. Its specificity is not known. From RNA transcripts, TCR beta CDR3 regions were amplified. HTBI primers were the set used in a first-round RT-PCR of the TCR CDR3. TCRdb processed the multiplex PCR reads anew with MiXCR; each CDR3 protein has one entry. Of 340,000 or so distinct CDR3 sequences in the sample, around a sixth were seen once. The CDR3 loop spans 14 amino acids. Germline V lookup: CDR1 GTSNPN, CDR2 SVGIG (reference sequence). Trimming cost V 4 bases and J 0 bases, with 10 bases left between them. Whole-study results and caveats: Blood also showed most of the thyroid clonotypes that were expanded above 0.001. Ophthalmopathy was model-predicted a median roughly six months pre-onset.

Material for sequencing was blood. This chain connects TRBV30 to TRBJ1-5; D unclear. This TCR was sampled from a woman aged 50 to 60 with Graves' hyperthyroidism. CDR3 bases: TGTGCCTGGAAGTCGCCGTATAGCAATCAGCCCCAGCATTTT. It translates to CAWKSPYSNQPQHF.